The T cell receptor (beta chain) described here comes from a study of identical twins. TCRdb ran MiXCR on the 5' RACE reads and lists one entry per CDR3 protein. The data show hundreds of thousands of distinct CDR3 sequences, roughly an eighth seen once. The J segment lost 6 bases and the V segment lost 1 base, leaving 4 bases of the junction unmatched. Per the germline V gene, CDR1 is SGHVS and CDR2 is FNYEAQ. The CDR3 consists of 15 residues. Notes on this clonotype: Antigen specificity is unknown.

Whole-study results and caveats: Out-of-frame TCR alpha sharing observed in monozygotic twins exceeded model estimates. Out-of-frame alpha sequences shared by twins showed excess low generation probability. Because invariant MAIT and iNKT cells could be present, zero-insertion analyses could be partly confounded.

The same sample was also used in a study of yellow fever vaccine responses in identical twins.

The sample taken for sequencing was PBMCs. The TCR sequence derives from a woman aged 18-29 years in good health. The chain has TRBV7-6 and TRBJ2-1; 9 bases line up with TRBD2. CDR3 loop: CASSLGGGAINEQFF. CDR3 in DNA: TGTGCCAGCAGCTTAGGCGGGGGGGCTATCAATGAGCAGTTCTTC. Full variable domain (remainder filled in from reference TRBV7-6 and TRBJ2-1): GAGVSQSPRYKVTKRGQDVALRCDPISGHVSLYWYRQALGQGPEFLTYFNYEAQQDKSGLPNDRFSAERPEGSISTLTIQRTEQRDSAMYRCASSLGGGAINEQFFGPGTRLTVL.